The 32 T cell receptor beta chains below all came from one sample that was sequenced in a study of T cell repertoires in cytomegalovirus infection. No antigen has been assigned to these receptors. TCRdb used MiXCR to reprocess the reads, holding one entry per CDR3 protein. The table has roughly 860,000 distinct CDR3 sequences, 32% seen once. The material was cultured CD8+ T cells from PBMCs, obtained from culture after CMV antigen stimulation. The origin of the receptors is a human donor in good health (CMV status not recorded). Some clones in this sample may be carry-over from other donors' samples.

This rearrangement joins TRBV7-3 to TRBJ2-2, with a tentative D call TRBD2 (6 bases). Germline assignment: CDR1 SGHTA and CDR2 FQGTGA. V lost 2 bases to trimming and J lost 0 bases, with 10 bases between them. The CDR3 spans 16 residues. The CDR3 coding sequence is TGTGCCAGCAGCTTAGGAGGGGACCCGAACACCGGGGAGCTGTTTTTT. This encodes CASSLGGDPNTGELFF.

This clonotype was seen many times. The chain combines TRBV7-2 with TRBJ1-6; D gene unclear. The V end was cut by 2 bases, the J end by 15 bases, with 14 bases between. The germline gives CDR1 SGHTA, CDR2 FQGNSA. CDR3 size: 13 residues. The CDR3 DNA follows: TGTGCCAGCAGCTTAACAGTGGAACTGGGCCTCCACTTT. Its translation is CASSLTVELGLHF.

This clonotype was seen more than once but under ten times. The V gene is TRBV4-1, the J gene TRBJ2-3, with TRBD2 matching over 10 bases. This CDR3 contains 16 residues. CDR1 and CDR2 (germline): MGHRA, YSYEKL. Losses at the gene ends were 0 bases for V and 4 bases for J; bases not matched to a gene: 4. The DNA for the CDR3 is TGCGCCAGCAGCCAAGATAGCGGGGGGCTGTCAGATACGCAGTATTTT. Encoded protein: CASSQDSGGLSDTQYF.

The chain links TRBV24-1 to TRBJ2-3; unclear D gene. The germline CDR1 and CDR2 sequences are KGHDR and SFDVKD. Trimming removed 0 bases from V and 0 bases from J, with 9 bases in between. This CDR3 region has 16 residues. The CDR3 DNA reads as TGTGCCACCAGTGATTTGGTGGGTCGGAGCACAGATACGCAGTATTTT. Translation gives CATSDLVGRSTDTQYF.

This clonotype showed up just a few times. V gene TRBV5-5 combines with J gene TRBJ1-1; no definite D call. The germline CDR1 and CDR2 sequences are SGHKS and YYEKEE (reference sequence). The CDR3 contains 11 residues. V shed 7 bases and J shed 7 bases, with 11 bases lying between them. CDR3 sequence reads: CASVLGNEAFF. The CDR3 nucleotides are TGTGCCAGCGTCTTGGGGAATGAAGCTTTCTTT. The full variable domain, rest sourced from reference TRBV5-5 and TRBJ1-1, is DAGVTQSPTHLIKTRGQQVTLRCSPISGHKSVSWYQQVLGQGPQFIFQYYEKEERGRGNFPDRFSARQFPNYSSELNVNALLLGDSALYLCASVLGNEAFFGQGTRLTVV.

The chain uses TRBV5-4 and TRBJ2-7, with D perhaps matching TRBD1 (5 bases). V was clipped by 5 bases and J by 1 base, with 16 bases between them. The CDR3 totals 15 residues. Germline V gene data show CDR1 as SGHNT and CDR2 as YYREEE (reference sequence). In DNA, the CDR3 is TGTGCCAGCAGACTCGAAGGGGCCGGGTCCTACGAGCAGTACGTC. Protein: CASRLEGAGSYEQYV.

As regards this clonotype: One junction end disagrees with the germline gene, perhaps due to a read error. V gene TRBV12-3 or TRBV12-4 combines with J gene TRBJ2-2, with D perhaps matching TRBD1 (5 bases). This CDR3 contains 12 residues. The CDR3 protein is CARREVTGELFF. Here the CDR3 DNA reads TGTGCCCGCAGGGAAGTTACCGGGGAGCTGTTTTTT.

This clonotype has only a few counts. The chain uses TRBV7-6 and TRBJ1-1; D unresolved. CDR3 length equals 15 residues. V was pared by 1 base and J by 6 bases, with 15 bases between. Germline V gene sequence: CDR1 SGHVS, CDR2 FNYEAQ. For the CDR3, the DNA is TGTGCCAGCAGCTTAGTGAGGGAGAAGGTCTCTGAAGCTTTCTTT. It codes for CASSLVREKVSEAFF.

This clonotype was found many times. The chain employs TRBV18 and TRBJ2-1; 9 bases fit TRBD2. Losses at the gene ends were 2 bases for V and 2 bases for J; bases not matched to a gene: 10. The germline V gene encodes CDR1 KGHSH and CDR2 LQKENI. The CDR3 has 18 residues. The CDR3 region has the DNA TGTGCCAGCTCACCAATAGAGCGGGGGGAGTTTACCTACAATGAGCAGTTCTTC. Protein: CASSPIERGEFTYNEQFF. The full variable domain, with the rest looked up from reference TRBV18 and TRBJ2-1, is NAGVMQNPRHLVRRRGQEARLRCSPMKGHSHVYWYRQLPEEGLKFMVYLQKENIIDESGMPKERFSAEFPKEGPSILRIQQVVRGDSAAYFCASSPIERGEFTYNEQFFGPGTRLTVL.

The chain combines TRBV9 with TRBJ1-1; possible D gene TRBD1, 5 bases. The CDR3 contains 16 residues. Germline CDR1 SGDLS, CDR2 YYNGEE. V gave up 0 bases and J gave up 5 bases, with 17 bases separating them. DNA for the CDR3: TGTGCCAGCAGCGTAGAGGGACCTACTATGGGGACTGAAGCTTTCTTT. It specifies CASSVEGPTMGTEAFF.

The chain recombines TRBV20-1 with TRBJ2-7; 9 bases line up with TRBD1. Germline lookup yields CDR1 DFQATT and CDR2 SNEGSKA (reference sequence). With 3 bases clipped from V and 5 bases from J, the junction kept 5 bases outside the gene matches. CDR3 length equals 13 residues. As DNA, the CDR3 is TGCAGTGCTAGTATCGGGACAGGGAACGAGCAGTACGTC. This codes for CSASIGTGNEQYV.

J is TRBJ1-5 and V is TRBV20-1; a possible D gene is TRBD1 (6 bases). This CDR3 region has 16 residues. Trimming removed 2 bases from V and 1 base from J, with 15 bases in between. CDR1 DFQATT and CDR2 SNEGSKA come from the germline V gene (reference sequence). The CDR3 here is CSARNLGARSNQPQHF. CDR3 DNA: TGCAGTGCTAGAAATCTGGGGGCTCGGAGCAATCAGCCCCAGCATTTT.

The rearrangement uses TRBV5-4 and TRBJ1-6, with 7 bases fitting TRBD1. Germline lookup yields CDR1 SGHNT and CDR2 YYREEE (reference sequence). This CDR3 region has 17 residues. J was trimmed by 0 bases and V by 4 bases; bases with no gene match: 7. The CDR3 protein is CASSGGTESSYNSPLHF. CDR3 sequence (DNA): TGTGCCAGCAGCGGAGGGACAGAGAGCTCCTATAATTCACCCCTCCACTTT.

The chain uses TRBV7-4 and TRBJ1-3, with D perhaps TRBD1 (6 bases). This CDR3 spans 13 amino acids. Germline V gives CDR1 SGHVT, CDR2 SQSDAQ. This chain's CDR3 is CTTQGGPGNTIYF. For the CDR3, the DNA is TGTACCACCCAAGGGGGGCCTGGAAACACCATATATTTT.

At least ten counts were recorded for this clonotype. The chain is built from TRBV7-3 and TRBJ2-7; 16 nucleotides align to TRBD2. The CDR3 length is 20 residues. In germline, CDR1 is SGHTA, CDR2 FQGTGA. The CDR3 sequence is CASSLPSPGLAGGNSHEQYV. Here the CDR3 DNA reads TGTGCCAGCAGCTTACCCTCCCCGGGACTAGCGGGGGGGAACTCCCACGAGCAGTACGTC.

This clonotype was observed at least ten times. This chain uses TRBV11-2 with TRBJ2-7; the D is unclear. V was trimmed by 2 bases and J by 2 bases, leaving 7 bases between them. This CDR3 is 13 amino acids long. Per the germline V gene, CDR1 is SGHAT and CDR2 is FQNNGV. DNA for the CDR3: TGTGCCAGCAGCTTATCAGGAGCCTACGAGCAGTACGTC. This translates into CASSLSGAYEQYV.

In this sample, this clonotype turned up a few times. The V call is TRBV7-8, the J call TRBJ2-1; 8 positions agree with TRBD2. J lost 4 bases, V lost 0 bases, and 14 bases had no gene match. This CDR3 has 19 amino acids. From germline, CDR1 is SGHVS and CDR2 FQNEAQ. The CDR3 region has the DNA TGTGCCAGCAGCTTAGCAGGGGTAGCGGGGTTGTGGGAATACAATGAGCAGTTCTTC. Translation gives CASSLAGVAGLWEYNEQFF.

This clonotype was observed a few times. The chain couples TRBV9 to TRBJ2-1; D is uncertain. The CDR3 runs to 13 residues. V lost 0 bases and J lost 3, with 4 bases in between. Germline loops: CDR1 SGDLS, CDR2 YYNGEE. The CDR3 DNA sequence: TGTGCCAGCAGCGTAGAGGGCTACAATGAGCAGTTCTTC. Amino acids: CASSVEGYNEQFF.

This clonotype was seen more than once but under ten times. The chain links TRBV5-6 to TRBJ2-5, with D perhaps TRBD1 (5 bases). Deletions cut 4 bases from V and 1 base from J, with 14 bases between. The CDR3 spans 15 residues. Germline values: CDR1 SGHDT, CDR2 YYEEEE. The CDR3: CASSPPPGFQETQYF. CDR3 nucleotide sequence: TGTGCCAGCAGCCCTCCTCCAGGGTTCCAAGAGACCCAGTACTTC.

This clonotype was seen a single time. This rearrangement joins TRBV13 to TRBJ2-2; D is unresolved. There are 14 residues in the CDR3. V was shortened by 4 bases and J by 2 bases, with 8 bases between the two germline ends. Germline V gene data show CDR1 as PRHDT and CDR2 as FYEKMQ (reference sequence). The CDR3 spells CASSSSANTGELFF. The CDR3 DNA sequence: TGTGCCAGCAGCTCATCGGCCAACACCGGGGAGCTGTTTTTT.

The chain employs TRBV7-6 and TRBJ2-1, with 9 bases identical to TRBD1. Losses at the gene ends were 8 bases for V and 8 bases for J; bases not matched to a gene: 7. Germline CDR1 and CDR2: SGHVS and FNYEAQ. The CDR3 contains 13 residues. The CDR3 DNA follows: TGTGCCAGCCGGGACAGGGATCTCCATGAGCAGTTCTTC. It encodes CASRDRDLHEQFF.

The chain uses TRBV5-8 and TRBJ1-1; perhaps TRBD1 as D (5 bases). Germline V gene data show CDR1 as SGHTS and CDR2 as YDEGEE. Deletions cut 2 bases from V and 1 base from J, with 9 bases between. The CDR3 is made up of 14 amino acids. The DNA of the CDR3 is TGTGCCAGCAGCTTTGACAGTGAGAACACTGAAGCTTTCTTT. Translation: CASSFDSENTEAFF.

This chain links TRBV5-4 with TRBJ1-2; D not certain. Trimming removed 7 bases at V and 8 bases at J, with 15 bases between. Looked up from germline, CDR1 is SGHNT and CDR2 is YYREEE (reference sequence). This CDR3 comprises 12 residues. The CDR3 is CASPDGGEGYTF. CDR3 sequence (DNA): TGTGCCAGCCCCGACGGTGGTGAAGGCTACACCTTC.

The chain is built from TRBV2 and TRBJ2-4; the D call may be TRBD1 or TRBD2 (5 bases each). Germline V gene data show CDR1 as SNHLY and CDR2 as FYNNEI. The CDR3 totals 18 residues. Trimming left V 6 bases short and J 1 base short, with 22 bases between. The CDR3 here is CASSRKGAGLMAKNIQYF. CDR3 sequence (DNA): TGTGCCAGCAGCCGAAAAGGGGCGGGCCTGATGGCCAAAAACATTCAGTACTTC.

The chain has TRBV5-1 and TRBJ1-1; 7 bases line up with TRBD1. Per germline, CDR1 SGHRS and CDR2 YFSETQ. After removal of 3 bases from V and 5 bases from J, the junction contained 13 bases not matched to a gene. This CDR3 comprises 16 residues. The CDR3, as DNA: TGCGCCAGCAGCTCCAGTGAGGGGGCCAGAGGAACTGAAGCTTTCTTT. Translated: CASSSSEGARGTEAFF.

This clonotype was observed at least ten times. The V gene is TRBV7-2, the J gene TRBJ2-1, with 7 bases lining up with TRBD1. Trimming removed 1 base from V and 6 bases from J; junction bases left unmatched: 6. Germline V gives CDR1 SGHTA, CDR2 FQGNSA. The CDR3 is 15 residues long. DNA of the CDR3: TGTGCCAGCAGCTTAGGAGGGGGCTGGGGCAATGAGCAGTTCTTC. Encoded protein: CASSLGGGWGNEQFF.

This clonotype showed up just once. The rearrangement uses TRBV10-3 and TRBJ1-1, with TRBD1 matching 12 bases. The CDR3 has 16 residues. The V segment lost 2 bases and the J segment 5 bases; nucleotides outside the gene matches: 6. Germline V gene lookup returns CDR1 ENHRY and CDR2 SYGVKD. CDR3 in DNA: TGTGCCATCAGTGAGACGGGACAGGGGGCAGTAACTGAAGCTTTCTTT. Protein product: CAISETGQGAVTEAFF.

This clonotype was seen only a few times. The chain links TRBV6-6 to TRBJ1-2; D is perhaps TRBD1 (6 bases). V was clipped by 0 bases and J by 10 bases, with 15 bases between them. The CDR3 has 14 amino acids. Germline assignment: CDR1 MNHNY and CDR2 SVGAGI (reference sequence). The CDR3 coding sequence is TGTGCCAGCAGTTACTCCTCCAGGGGTGAGGACTACACCTTC. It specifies CASSYSSRGEDYTF.

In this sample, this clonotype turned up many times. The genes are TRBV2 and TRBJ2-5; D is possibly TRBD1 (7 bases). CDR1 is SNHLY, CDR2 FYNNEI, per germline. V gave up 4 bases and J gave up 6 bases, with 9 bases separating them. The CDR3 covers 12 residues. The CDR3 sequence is CASSAGGKTQYF. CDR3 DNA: TGTGCCAGCAGTGCAGGGGGGAAGACCCAGTACTTC.

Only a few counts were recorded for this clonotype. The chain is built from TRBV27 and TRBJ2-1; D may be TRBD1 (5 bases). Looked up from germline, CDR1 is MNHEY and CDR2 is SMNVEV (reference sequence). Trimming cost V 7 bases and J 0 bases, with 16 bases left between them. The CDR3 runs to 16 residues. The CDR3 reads CASNYQGVVSYNEQFF. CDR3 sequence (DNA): TGTGCCAGCAATTACCAGGGCGTCGTCTCCTACAATGAGCAGTTCTTC.

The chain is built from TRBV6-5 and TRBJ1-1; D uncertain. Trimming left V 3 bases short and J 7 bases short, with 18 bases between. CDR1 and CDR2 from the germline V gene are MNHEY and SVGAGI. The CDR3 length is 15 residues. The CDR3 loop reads CASSYWADGGNEAFF. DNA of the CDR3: TGTGCCAGCAGTTATTGGGCGGACGGCGGCAATGAAGCTTTCTTT.

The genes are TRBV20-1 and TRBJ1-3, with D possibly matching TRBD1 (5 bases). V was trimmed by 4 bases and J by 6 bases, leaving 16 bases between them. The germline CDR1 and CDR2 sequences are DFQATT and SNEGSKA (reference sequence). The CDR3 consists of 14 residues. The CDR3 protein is CSAKDRDPENTIYF. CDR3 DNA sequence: TGCAGTGCTAAAGACCGGGACCCTGAAAACACCATATATTTT.